This passage covers 2 T cell receptor beta chains from one sample sequenced in a study of blood T cell repertoires in COVID-19. The protocol was immunoSEQ multiplex PCR, while the TCRdb copy is restricted to in-frame clones and leaves out a portion. The table has approximately 100,000 clones, approximately 80% seen once. The specimen sequenced was peripheral blood. All receptors derive from a man aged 65-85 years with active or convalescent COVID-19.

The V call is TRBV6-6, the J call TRBJ1-1, with 10 bases matching TRBD1. Trimming took 11 bases from V and 0 from J; bases not matched to a gene: 12. CDR1 is MNHNY and CDR2 is SVGAGI in the germline V gene (reference sequence). The CDR3 is 16 residues long. DNA for the CDR3: TGTGCCGGAATATCTCGGGACAGGGGCATGAACACTGAAGCTTTCTTT. Its protein product is CAGISRDRGMNTEAFF.

The gene calls are TRBV7-2 and TRBJ1-4, with D perhaps matching TRBD1 (5 bases). CDR3 length equals 16 residues. The germline gives CDR1 SGHTA, CDR2 FQGNSA. V dropped 3 bases and J dropped 8 bases, with 19 bases sitting between them. CDR3 in DNA: TGTGCCAGCAGCTTCGGATTCGGGGGAGGAGGGGAAAAACTGTTTTTT. It specifies CASSFGFGGGGEKLFF.